This T cell receptor (beta chain) was sequenced during a study of shared clonotypes between healthy human individuals. Study summary: Donors were a couple of women and a few men aged 18 to 49. Study-wide findings and caveats: Non-shared clonotypes showed lower generation probabilities than clonotypes common to all four donors. The sole specimen, blood, was sampled, and tissue repertoires likely differ. Several donors had around 5.5% of their naive CD4 clonotypes in common.

Assay used: immunoSEQ multiplex PCR; TCRdb lists only in-frame clones, some missing. The sample records about 960,000 clones, about 80% being singletons. The germline CDR1 and CDR2 sequences are SGDLS and YYNGEE. The V gene end was trimmed by 1 base and the J gene end by 5 bases; junction bases not matched to a gene: 7. This CDR3 comprises 15 residues. Comments on this clone: Its antigen remains unknown.

This TCR was sampled from a man aged 18 to 29 in good health. The rearrangement links TRBV9 to TRBJ1-2, with 8 positions matching TRBD1. Sequenced material: memory CD4+ T cells sorted from blood. The subset was: CD45RA-negative fraction. The CDR3 protein is CASSVSLTGDYGYTF. CDR3 sequence (DNA): TGTGCCAGCAGCGTATCTTTGACAGGGGATTATGGCTACACCTTC.